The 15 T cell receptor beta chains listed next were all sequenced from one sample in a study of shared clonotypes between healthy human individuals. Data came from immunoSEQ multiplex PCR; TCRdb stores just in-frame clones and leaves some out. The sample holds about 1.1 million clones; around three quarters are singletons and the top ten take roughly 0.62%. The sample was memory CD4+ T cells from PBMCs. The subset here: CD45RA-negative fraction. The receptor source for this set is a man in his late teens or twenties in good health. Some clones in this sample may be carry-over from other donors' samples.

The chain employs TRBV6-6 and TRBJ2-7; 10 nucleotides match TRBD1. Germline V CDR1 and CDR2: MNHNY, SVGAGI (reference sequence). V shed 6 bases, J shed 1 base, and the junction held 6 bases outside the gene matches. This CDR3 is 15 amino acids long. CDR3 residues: CASRSSGQGSYEQYF. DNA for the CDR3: TGTGCCAGCAGATCTTCGGGACAGGGGTCCTACGAGCAGTACTTC.

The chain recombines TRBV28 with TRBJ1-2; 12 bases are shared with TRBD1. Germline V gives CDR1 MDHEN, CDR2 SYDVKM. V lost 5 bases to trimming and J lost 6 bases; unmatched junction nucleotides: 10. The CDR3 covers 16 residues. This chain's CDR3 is CASSLLIGTGGDGYTF. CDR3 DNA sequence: TGTGCCAGCAGTCTACTAATCGGGACAGGGGGCGATGGCTACACCTTC.

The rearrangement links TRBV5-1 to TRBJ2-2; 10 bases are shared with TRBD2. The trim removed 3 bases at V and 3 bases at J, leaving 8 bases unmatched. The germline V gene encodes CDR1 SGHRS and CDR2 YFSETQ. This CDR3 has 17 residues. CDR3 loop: CASSYMLAGDYTGELFF. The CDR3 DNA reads TGCGCCAGCAGCTATATGCTAGCGGGAGATTACACCGGGGAGCTGTTTTTT.

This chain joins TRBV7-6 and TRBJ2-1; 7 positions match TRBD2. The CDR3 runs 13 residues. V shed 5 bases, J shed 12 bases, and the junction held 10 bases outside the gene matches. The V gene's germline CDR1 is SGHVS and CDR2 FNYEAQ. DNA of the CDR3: TGTGCCAGCAGCCGGAGGAGCGGGGATGTGCAGTTCTTC. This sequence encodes CASSRRSGDVQFF.

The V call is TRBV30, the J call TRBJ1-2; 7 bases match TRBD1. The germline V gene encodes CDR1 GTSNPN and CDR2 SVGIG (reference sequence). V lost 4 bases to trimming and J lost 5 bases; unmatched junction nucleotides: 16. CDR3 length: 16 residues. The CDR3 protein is CAWMASRRGQVYGYTF. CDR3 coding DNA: TGTGCCTGGATGGCTTCACGAAGAGGACAGGTTTATGGCTACACCTTC.

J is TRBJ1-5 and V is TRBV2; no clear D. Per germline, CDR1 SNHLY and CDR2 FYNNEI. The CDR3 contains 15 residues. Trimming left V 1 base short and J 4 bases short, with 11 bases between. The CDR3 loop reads CASSEENGLNQPQHF. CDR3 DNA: TGTGCCAGCAGTGAAGAAAACGGACTGAATCAGCCCCAGCATTTT.

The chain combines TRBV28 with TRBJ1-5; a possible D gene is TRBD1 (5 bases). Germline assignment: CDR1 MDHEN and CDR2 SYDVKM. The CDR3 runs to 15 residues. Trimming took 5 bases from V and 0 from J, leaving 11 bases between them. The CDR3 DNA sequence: TGTGCCAGCAGTATCCGACAGATTAGCAATCAGCCCCAGCATTTT. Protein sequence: CASSIRQISNQPQHF.

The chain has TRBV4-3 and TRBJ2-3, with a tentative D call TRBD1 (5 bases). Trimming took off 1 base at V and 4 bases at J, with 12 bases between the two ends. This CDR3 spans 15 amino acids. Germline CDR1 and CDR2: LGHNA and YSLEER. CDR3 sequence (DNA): TGCGCCAGCAGCCAAGGGGCCCAGGGCGCAGATACGCAGTATTTT. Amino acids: CASSQGAQGADTQYF.

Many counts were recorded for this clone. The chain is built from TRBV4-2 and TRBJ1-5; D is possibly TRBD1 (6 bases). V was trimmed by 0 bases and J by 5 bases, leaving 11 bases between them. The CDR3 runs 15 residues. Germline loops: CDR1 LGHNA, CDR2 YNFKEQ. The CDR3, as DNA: TGTGCCAGCAGCCAAGATGAGGGGGGCCATCAGCCCCAGCATTTT. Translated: CASSQDEGGHQPQHF.

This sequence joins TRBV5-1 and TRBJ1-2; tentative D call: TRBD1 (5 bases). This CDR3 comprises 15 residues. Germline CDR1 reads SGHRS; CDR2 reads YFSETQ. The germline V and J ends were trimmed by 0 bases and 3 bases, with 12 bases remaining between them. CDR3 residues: CASSLVQGADYGYTF. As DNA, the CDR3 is TGCGCCAGCAGCTTGGTGCAGGGCGCTGACTATGGCTACACCTTC.

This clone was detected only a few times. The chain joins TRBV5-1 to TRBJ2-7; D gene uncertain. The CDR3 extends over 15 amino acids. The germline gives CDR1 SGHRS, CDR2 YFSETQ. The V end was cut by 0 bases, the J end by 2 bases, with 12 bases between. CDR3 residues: CASSLAGSPAYEQYF. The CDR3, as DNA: TGCGCCAGCAGCTTGGCGGGTTCCCCCGCCTACGAGCAGTACTTC.

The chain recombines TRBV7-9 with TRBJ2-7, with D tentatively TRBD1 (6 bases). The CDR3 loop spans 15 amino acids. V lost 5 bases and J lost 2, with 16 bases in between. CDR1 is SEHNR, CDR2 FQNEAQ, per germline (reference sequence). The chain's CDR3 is CASSPQTGQTYEQYF. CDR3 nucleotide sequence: TGTGCCAGCAGCCCTCAGACGGGACAAACCTACGAGCAGTACTTC. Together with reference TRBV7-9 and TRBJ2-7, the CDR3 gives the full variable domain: DTGVSQNPRHKITKRGQNVTFRCDPISEHNRLYWYRQTLGQGPEFLTYFQNEAQLEKSRLLSDRFSAERPKGSFSTLEIQRTEQGDSAMYLCASSPQTGQTYEQYFGPGTRLTVT.

CDR3 in amino acids: CAWSIQFQETQYF. DNA of the CDR3: TGTGCCTGGAGTATACAGTTCCAAGAGACCCAGTACTTC. This rearrangement joins TRBV30 to TRBJ2-5; no clear D gene. Germline V gene lookup returns CDR1 GTSNPN and CDR2 SVGIG (reference sequence). The ends were cut back, 2 bases at V and 1 base at J, with 8 bases in the middle. The CDR3 is made up of 13 amino acids. The full variable domain, in which reference TRBV30 and TRBJ2-5 provide the parts outside the CDR3, is SQTIHQWPATLVQPVGSPLSLECTVEGTSNPNLYWYRQAAGRGLQLLFYSVGIGQISSEVPQNLSASRPQDRQFILSSKKLLLSDSGFYLCAWSIQFQETQYFGPGTRLLVL.

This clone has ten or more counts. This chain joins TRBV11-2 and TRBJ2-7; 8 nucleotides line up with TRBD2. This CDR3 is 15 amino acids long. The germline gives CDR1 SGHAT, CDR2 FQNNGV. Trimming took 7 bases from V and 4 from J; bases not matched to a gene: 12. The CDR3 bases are TGTGCCAGCACCCGTGAAGCGGGAGCTCGTTACGAGCAGTACTTC. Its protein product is CASTREAGARYEQYF.

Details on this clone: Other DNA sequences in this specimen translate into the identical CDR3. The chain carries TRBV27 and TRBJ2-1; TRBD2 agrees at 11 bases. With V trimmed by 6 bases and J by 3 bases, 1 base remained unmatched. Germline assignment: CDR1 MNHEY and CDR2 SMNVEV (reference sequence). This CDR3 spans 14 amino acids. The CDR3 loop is CASRGLAVYNEQFF. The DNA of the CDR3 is TGTGCCAGCAGGGGACTAGCGGTCTACAATGAGCAGTTCTTC.